This entry is about one T cell receptor (beta chain). No antigen is known for it. The data were taken from a study of cytomegalovirus exposure and HLA in healthy donors. Per germline, CDR1 KGHSH and CDR2 LQKENI. With 6 bases removed from V and 1 base from J, the gap between germline ends came to 15 bases. The length of the CDR3 is 15 residues. Study-wide findings and caveats: The study put 150 to 200 TCR beta chains on its list as cytomegalovirus-associated. Per a later analysis, HLA-associated TCR beta chains showed more clonal expansion than other, equally common TCR beta chains. According to a later analysis, most TCR beta chains associated with CMV appeared HLA-restricted.

The PCR contained 60 Vbeta and 13 Jbeta primers. Original handling: Some 80 million unique TCR beta chains, roughly 10 million shared, were counted in a later analysis. Generated by immunoSEQ multiplex PCR, the TCRdb table keeps only in-frame clones and is missing some. V, J and clone size reflect that table, while D and trimming were determined from the DNA. This table has some 150,000 clones, about 81% appearing once. Sequencing was carried out using PBMCs. The source of this sequence is a woman between 50 and 59 years old in good health and CMV-seropositive. V is TRBV18 and J is TRBJ1-1, with D tentatively TRBD1 (6 bases). This chain's CDR3 is CASSLHRAPNTEAFF. CDR3 sequence (DNA): TGTGCCAGCTCTCTCCACAGGGCGCCGAACACTGAAGCTTTCTTT.